The text below deals with one T cell receptor (beta chain). Its antigen is not identified. Assay used: immunoSEQ multiplex PCR; TCRdb lists only in-frame clones, some missing. This sample has tens of thousands of clones, with 80% to 95% found just once. These data belong to a study of cytomegalovirus exposure and HLA in healthy donors. Study results and limitations: The TCR clusters that emerged in the first cohort tended, a later analysis found, to co-occur in the 120 validation repertoires. A list of about 160 TCR beta chains associated with cytomegalovirus was given.

Germline values: CDR1 SEHNR, CDR2 FQNEAQ (reference sequence). The CDR3 has 15 residues. V dropped 4 bases and J dropped 6; count of bases not matched to a gene: 6. The V call is TRBV7-9, the J call TRBJ1-6; 7 nucleotides align to TRBD1. Sequencing was done on a sample of PBMCs. The source is a man aged 18-30 years in good health and CMV-seronegative. CDR3 nucleotides: TGTGCCAGCAGCTCCGGAGGGGGCCCTAATTCACCCCTCCACTTT. Translating it yields CASSSGGGPNSPLHF.